This TCR beta chain emerged from a study of technical replicates of blood from several donors. Using immunoSEQ multiplex PCR, the repertoire was profiled, and TCRdb retains in-frame clones only, with some absent. The profile shows roughly 93,000 clones, 95% of them singletons. CDR1 and CDR2 (germline): SQVTM, ANQGSEA. The CDR3 contains 14 residues. The trim removed 6 bases at V and 6 bases at J, leaving 10 bases unmatched. This TCR came from a human donor in good health. Sequencing input: T cells isolated from PBMCs. The J gene is TRBJ2-7, the V gene TRBV29-1; 11 bases line up with TRBD1. The CDR3 sequence: CSVLADRGLAEQYF. The DNA of the CDR3 is TGCAGCGTGCTAGCGGACAGGGGGCTGGCCGAGCAGTACTTC.